This T cell receptor (beta chain) was identified in a study of cytomegalovirus exposure and HLA in healthy donors. The CDR3 contains 16 residues. CDR1 is SNHLY and CDR2 is FYNNEI in the germline V gene. Amplification used 60 Vbeta primers and 13 Jbeta primers. Profiled with immunoSEQ multiplex PCR; TCRdb holds only in-frame clones, not every one. Among approximately 170,000 clones listed, around 81% were seen once. The sequencing sample was made of PBMCs. The genes are TRBV2 and TRBJ2-5; TRBD1 aligns across 10 bases. The last part of the DNA fits TRBJ2-7 better; the J call may be wrong. This receptor was taken from a man aged 40-50 years in good health and CMV-seronegative. The CDR3 nucleotides are TGTGCCAGCAGTGAAGCGCTGGGACAGGGGATCTACGAGCAGTACTTC. Protein: CASSEALGQGIYEQYF.